This record concerns one T cell receptor (beta chain) sequence. Its antigen is not yet known. Within one base of it there is no much larger clone, and no base qualities were kept. TCRbeta CDR3 regions were amplified from genomic DNA by means of the immunoSEQ Assay, a bias-controlled multiplex PCR. Processing in the source paper ran as follows. Within the assay, amplification of reference gene primers was used to estimate how many nucleated cells each sample contained. To quantify the absolute abundance of each unique TCRbeta CDR3 rearrangement, sequence reads were collapsed and filtered. For each sample, productive Simpson clonality was calculated as the square root of Simpson's diversity index across productive rearrangements. What TCRdb holds here is the immuneACCESS table cut down to in-frame rearrangements. Part of the clones is not present; checked against another copy, under half of the missing clones reflect an unresolved V gene, and the others are unexplained. D and trimming come from the DNA, and the V and J calls and clone size come from that table. The sample yields roughly 290,000 clones; around nine tenths were counted once. The top ten constitute 6.5% to 8% of the sample.

Based on the germline V gene, the CDR1 and CDR2 sequences are SGHRS and YFSETQ. The CDR3 starts with the cysteine, ends with the phenylalanine, and has 15 residues. Just the 45-base CDR3 DNA is kept, in frame starting at base 1. The trim is 4 bases for V and 0 bases for J, with a gap of 13 bases between the germline ends. This sample was included in a study of blood T cell repertoires in COVID-19 (dated by TCRdb to the early 2020s). In terms of the full investigation: Collaborator samples came from the United States, Italy and Spain and covered acute and convalescent phases of COVID-19. The sample metadata nearly always contained a de-identified subject ID, COVID-19 status, age in years and sex. The material from the prospective study consisted of cDNA or gDNA derived from T cells, B-cell-depleted T cells, or PBMCs. Deeply sampled blood TCRbeta repertoires from subjects exposed to, actively infected with, or recovered from COVID-19 were included in the dataset. The repertoires were released in a freely available public database meant as a resource for research on the immune response to SARS-CoV-2. The samples were drawn from two sources: the first 160 participants of the ongoing ImmuneRACE study, and 1,000 to 1,500 subjects contributed by 6 global collaborators. HLA class I and class II types, where available, came from metadata supplied by the sample provider rather than from assay-based typing. What the work shows at the level of the full study, not this receptor alone: The quantity of clinical and demographic metadata differed by source and by participant and was supplied without curation.

One collaborating source in Seattle enrolled patients during active infection and followed them longitudinally through the course of disease. Collaborating institutions collected whole blood in K2EDTA tubes following their own protocols. For TCRbeta analysis, collaborators shipped samples in one of three forms: frozen whole blood, isolated PBMCs, or DNA extracted from either of those sample types. The source is a woman aged 25 to 39 with COVID-19, enrolled during active disease. Sequencing input: peripheral blood. The rearrangement joined TRBV5-1 to TRBJ1-1; the D gene cannot be resolved reliably. The CDR3 amino acid sequence is: CASSPQALMNTEAFF. In nucleotide form, the sequence is TGCGCCAGCAGCCCACAAGCGCTCATGAACACTGAAGCTTTCTTT.